A selection of T cell receptor beta chains follows, all from one sample in a study of T cells in Graves' hyperthyroidism and ophthalmopathy. Each CDR3 protein is one row after TCRdb ran MiXCR on the multiplex PCR reads. The sample consists of hundreds of thousands of distinct CDR3 sequences, 17% of them appearing once. Sequenced sample: blood. The receptors derive from a woman aged 18 to 35 with Graves' ophthalmopathy. Both conserved end residues are trimmed from each CDR3.

v_gene: TRBV27; CDR3aa: ASSLMSTPYNEQF
v_gene: TRBV7-2; CDR3aa: ASSADRESQY
v_gene: TRBV29-1; CDR3aa: SVEVVGGAAGELF
v_gene: TRBV30; CDR3aa: AWSLTQLAVGGYEQY
v_gene: TRBV11-2; CDR3aa: ASSLGRGWNTEAF
v_gene: TRBV10-3; CDR3aa: AIRAGGLINEQY
v_gene: TRBV28; CDR3aa: TSSSRTGSHEQY
v_gene: TRBV7-9; CDR3aa: ASSPLNIGELF
v_gene: TRBV13; CDR3aa: ASSPGTGLTEAF
v_gene: TRBV28; CDR3aa: ASSFTGSGTEAF
v_gene: TRBV20-1; CDR3aa: SGKSGTSYNEQF
v_gene: TRBV7-8; CDR3aa: ASSLPARSETQY
v_gene: TRBV6-2/TRBV6-3; CDR3aa: ASSQGLAGVREQF
v_gene: TRBV12-3/TRBV12-4; CDR3aa: ASSRNRWTEAF
v_gene: TRBV5-5; CDR3aa: ASSLASEVTQY
v_gene: TRBV12-3/TRBV12-4; CDR3aa: ASSLALHQPQH
v_gene: TRBV15; CDR3aa: ATSSGLAAGELF
v_gene: TRBV28; CDR3aa: ASSHRGFSYEQY
v_gene: TRBV28; CDR3aa: ASSLSADRGSPLH
v_gene: TRBV18; CDR3aa: ASSPGTSGSGELF
v_gene: TRBV5-1; CDR3aa: ASSLMRQDRDTQY
v_gene: TRBV20-1; CDR3aa: SGSFLSEQF
v_gene: TRBV4-1; CDR3aa: ASSQGPPSSYEQY
v_gene: TRBV5-1; CDR3aa: ASSLWDPTTGELF
v_gene: TRBV19; CDR3aa: ASSISRAGLYEQY